The source of this T cell receptor (beta chain) is a study of CD8 T cells in ankylosing spondylitis. This clonotype was recorded at least ten times. What it recognizes is unknown. CDR1 and CDR2 from the germline V gene are SGHRS and YFSETQ. The CDR3 covers 16 residues. V trimming: 5 bases; J trimming: 2 bases; junction bases outside the gene matches: 8. Researchers built TCR beta libraries using quantitative 5'-RACE with molecular barcodes. MiXCR was run by TCRdb on the 5' RACE reads, yielding one entry per CDR3 protein. In the table there are around 130,000 distinct CDR3 sequences, about a tenth of which are singletons. General study findings and limits: Reported data indicate significant enrichment of disease-linked clones within matched ankylosing spondylitis synovial fluid. A subset of motif variants has previously been described in the synovial fluid and blood of reactive arthritis. One TCR beta motif, made up of several highly homologous variants, appeared characteristic of ankylosing spondylitis blood.

V gene TRBV5-1 combines with J gene TRBJ2-2; 8 bases line up with TRBD1. The material sequenced was blood, either unsorted or a sorted T cell fraction (not recorded which). The TCR sequence derives from a male donor with ankylosing spondylitis or in good health (not recorded which). The CDR3, as DNA: TGCGCCAGCAGATTCCCCGGGACAGGAAACACCGGGGAGCTGTTTTTT. Encoded protein: CASRFPGTGNTGELFF.